In this sample, the clone carrying this T cell receptor (beta chain) turned up a few times. Its antigen remains unidentified. The CDR3 spans 14 residues. A single record per CDR3 protein comes from TCRdb applying MiXCR to the 5' RACE reads. The data show around 890,000 distinct CDR3 sequences, about 11% seen once. The data originate from a study of CD8 T cells in ankylosing spondylitis. Study-wide findings and caveats: Prior work had noted some motif variants in reactive arthritis blood and synovial fluid. With a CD8+ phenotype, disease-linked clones were relatively rare in peripheral blood. A TCR beta motif made of 7 to 9 highly homologous variants seemed typical of ankylosing spondylitis blood.

The clonotype comes from a male donor with ankylosing spondylitis. Source material: blood, either unsorted or a sorted T cell fraction (not recorded which). V usage is TRBV21-1 and J usage is TRBJ2-5. TRBV21-1 is marked as a pseudogene. The chain's CDR3 is CASSNAGETETQYF. The CDR3 DNA sequence: TGTGCCAGCAGCAACGCGGGAGAAACAGAGACCCAGTACTTC.